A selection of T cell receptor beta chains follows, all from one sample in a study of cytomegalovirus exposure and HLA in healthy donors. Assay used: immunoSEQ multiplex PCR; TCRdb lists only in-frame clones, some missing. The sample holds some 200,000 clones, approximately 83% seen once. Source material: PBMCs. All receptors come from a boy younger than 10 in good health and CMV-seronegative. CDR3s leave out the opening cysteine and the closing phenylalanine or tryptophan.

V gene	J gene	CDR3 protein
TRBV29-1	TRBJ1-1	SVEGQATEAF
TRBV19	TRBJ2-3	ASSTGLISTDTQY
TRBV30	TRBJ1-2	AWSDRPYGYT
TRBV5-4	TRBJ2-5	ASSDGQGGPTQY
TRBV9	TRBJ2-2	ASSVNGGTGELF
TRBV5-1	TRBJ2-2	ASSLDLASGLINTGELF
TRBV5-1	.	ASSLANREAAYEQY
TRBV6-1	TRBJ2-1	ASSEAPTGYYYNEQF
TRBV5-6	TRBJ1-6	ASSSWGAQGGNSPLH
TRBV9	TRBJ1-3	ASSAGGKSGGNTIY
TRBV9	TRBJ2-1	ASSVSGVGYNEQF
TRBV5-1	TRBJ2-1	ASSLGTSGLAGGSSYNEQF
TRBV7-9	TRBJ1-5	ASSSQGADQPQH
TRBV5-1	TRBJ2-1	ASSLGTSGGAHEQF
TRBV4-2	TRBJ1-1	ASSQEAGIRNTEAF
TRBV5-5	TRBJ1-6	ASSLGGQLGGSPLH
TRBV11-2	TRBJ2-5	ASSLVAGDRETQY
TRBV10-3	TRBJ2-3	AANSGGHTDTQY
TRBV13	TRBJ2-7	ASSLTGWGQKGYEQY
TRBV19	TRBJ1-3	ASSMEGNTIY
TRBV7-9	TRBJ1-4	ASSLAGTGKGKLF
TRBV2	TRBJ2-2	ASSEGRLAGALQRVGELF